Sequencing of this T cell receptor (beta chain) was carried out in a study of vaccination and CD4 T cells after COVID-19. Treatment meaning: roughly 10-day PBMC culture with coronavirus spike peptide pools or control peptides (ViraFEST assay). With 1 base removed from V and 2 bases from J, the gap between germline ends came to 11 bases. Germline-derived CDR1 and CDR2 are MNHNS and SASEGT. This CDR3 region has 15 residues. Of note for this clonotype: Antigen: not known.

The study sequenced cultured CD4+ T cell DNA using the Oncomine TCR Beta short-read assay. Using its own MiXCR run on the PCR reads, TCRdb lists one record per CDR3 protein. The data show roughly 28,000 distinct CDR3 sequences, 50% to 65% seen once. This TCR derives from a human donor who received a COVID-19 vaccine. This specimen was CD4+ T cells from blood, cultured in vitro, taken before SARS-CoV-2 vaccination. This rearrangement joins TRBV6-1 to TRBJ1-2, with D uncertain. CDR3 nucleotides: TGTGCCAGCAGTGAAGATGGATTCCCGAACTATGGCTACACCTTC. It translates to CASSEDGFPNYGYTF.